This T cell receptor beta chain originates from a study of blood T cell repertoires in COVID-19. The germline gives CDR1 GTSNPN, CDR2 SVGIG (reference sequence). V was pared by 2 bases and J by 2 bases, with 16 bases between. CDR3 length: 17 residues. In the authors' methods: Researchers report that nucleated cell counts were estimated from reference gene primer amplification. Sequencing used immunoSEQ multiplex PCR; TCRdb keeps in-frame clones, though not all of them. The V and J calls and clone size are taken from that table; D and trimming were inferred from the DNA. The repertoire holds fewer than 200,000 clones, roughly four fifths seen once, with around 7.3% in the top ten.

Sequenced: peripheral blood. This TCR was recovered from a woman aged 70 to 79 with COVID-19, enrolled during active disease. V is TRBV30 and J is TRBJ1-6, with D possibly TRBD1 on 5 matching bases. CDR3 sequence: CAWSPGWRGAYNSPLHF. CDR3 DNA: TGTGCCTGGAGTCCTGGTTGGAGGGGCGCCTATAATTCACCCCTCCACTTT.